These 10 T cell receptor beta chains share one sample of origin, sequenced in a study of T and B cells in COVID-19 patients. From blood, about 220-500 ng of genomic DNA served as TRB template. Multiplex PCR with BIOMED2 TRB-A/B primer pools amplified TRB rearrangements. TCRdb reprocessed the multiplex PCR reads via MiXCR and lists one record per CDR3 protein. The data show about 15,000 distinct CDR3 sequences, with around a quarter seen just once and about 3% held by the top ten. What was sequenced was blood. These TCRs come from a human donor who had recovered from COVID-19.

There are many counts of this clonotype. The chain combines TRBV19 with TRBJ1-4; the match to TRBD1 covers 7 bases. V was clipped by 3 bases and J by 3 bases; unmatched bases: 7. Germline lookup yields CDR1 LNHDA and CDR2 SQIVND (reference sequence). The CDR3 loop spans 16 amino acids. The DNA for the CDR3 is TGTGCCAGTAGTATGAAACAGGGGATAGCTAATGAAAAACTGTTTTTT. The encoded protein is CASSMKQGIANEKLFF.

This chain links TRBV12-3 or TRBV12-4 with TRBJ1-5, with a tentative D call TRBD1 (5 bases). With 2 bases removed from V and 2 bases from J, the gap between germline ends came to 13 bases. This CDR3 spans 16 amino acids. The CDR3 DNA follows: TGTGCCAGCAGTTTATGGGGCCTTATGGGCAATCAGCCCCAGCATTTT. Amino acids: CASSLWGLMGNQPQHF.

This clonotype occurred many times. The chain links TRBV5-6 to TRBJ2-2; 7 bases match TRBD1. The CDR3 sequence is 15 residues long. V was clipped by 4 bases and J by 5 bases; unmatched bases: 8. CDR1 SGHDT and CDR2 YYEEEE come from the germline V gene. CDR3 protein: CASSLWDRDTGELFF. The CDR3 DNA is TGTGCCAGCAGCCTATGGGACAGAGATACCGGGGAGCTGTTTTTT.

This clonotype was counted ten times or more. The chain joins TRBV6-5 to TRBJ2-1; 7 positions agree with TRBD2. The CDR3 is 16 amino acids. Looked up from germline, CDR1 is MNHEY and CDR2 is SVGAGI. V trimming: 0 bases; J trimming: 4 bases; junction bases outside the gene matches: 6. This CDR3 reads CASSYSKRGSYNEQFF. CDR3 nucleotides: TGTGCCAGCAGTTACTCAAAGCGGGGCTCATACAATGAGCAGTTCTTC.

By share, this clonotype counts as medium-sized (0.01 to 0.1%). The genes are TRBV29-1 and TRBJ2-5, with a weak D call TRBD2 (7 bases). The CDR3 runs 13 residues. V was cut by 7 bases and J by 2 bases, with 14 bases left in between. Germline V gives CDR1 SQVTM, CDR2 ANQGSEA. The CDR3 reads CSAAGALQETQYF. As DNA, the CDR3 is TGCAGCGCCGCGGGGGCGCTTCAAGAGACCCAGTACTTC.

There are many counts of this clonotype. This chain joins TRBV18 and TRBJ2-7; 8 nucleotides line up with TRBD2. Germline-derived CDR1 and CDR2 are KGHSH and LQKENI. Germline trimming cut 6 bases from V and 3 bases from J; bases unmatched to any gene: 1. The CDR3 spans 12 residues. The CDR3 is CASSSGVYEQYF. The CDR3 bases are TGTGCCAGCTCTAGCGGGGTCTACGAGCAGTACTTC.

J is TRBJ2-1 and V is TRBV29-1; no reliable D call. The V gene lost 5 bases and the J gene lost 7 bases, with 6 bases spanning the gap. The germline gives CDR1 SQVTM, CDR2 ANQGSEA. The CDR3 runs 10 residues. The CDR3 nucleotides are TGCAGCGTTCGAATTAATGAGCAGTTCTTC. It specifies CSVRINEQFF.

In nucleotides, the CDR3 is TGTGCCTGGAGGAGGACAGGCACAGATACGCAGTATTTT. It yields the protein CAWRRTGTDTQYF. This chain connects TRBV30 to TRBJ2-3; D is perhaps TRBD1 (6 bases). The CDR3 is made up of 13 amino acids. The germline gives CDR1 GTSNPN, CDR2 SVGIG (reference sequence). Trimming left V 3 bases short and J 1 base short, with 8 bases between. Complete variable domain (other parts from reference TRBV30 and TRBJ2-3): SQTIHQWPATLVQPVGSPLSLECTVEGTSNPNLYWYRQAAGRGLQLLFYSVGIGQISSEVPQNLSASRPQDRQFILSSKKLLLSDSGFYLCAWRRTGTDTQYFGPGTRLTVL.

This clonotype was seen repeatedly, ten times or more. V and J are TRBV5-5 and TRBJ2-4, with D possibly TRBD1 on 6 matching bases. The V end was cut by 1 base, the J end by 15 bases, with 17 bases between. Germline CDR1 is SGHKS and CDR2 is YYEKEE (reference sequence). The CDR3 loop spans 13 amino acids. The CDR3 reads CASSLNGQGRSYF. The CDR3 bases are TGTGCCAGCAGCTTGAACGGGCAGGGGCGGTCGTACTTC. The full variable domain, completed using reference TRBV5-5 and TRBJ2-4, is DAGVTQSPTHLIKTRGQQVTLRCSPISGHKSVSWYQQVLGQGPQFIFQYYEKEERGRGNFPDRFSARQFPNYSSELNVNALLLGDSALYLCASSLNGQGRSYFGAGTRLSVL.

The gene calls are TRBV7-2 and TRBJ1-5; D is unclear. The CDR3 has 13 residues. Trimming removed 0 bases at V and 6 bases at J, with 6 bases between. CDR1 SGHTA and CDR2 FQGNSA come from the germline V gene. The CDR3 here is CASSLAGAQPQHF. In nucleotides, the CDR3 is TGTGCCAGCAGCTTAGCCGGTGCTCAGCCCCAGCATTTT.